This T cell receptor beta chain was profiled in a study of blood T cell repertoires in COVID-19. As for the study in general: Sources were T cells, B-cell-depleted T cells, or PBMCs; the material itself was cDNA or gDNA.

This clone has a count of ten or more. How the authors handled the data: Reference gene primer amplification yielded estimated nucleated cell counts. The repertoire was sequenced with immunoSEQ multiplex PCR; TCRdb's copy has only in-frame clones and lacks some. V, J and clone size are those of that table, while D and trimming were read from the DNA. The repertoire holds 90,000 to 140,000 clones, with 65% to 80% as singletons. CDR1 and CDR2 from the germline V gene are SNHLY and FYNNEI. V was pared by 2 bases and J by 0 bases, with 6 bases of the junction left unmatched. This CDR3 spans 18 amino acids.

The chain has TRBV2 and TRBJ1-5; 11 bases align to TRBD1. This TCR was recovered from a woman aged 70-85 years with acute or convalescent COVID-19. The sequencing input was peripheral blood. The CDR3 region has the DNA TGTGCCAGCAGTGAAACGGGACAGGGGGGTTATAGCAATCAGCCCCAGCATTTT. It is translated as CASSETGQGGYSNQPQHF.